This T cell receptor beta chain was obtained from a study of blood T cell repertoires in COVID-19. Study background: T cells, B-cell-depleted T cells, or PBMCs provided the cDNA or gDNA that served as material.

Clones were read by immunoSEQ multiplex PCR, and TCRdb kept only the in-frame ones, dropping some. This sample carries fewer than 600,000 clones, roughly 89% of them seen once, and the ten largest clones take roughly 1%. The length of the CDR3 is 15 residues. The V gene's germline CDR1 is SGHDT and CDR2 YYEEEE. With V trimmed by 3 bases and J by 2 bases, 5 bases remained unmatched. This clone appeared a few times. Seattle patients were enrolled during active infection and followed longitudinally. This clonotype was sampled from a man in his late teens or twenties with COVID-19, enrolled during active disease. The J gene is TRBJ2-7, the V gene TRBV5-6, with 10 nucleotides matching TRBD2. Material: peripheral blood. This CDR3 is CASSSQRGGPYEQYF. The CDR3 nucleotides are TGTGCCAGCAGCTCCCAGCGGGGGGGCCCCTACGAGCAGTACTTC.